This note documents a single TCR beta chain sequence. These data come from a study of blood T cell repertoires in COVID-19. Sequencing used immunoSEQ multiplex PCR; TCRdb keeps in-frame clones, though not all of them. The table records about 200,000 clones, about 89% of them present only once. There are 17 residues in the CDR3. CDR1 and CDR2 from the germline V gene are LGHDT and YNNKEL (reference sequence). V was clipped by 1 base and J by 6 bases, with 22 bases between them. The TCR originated in a man in his sixties who had recovered from COVID-19. The specimen sequenced was peripheral blood. This chain uses TRBV3-1 (or the pseudogene TRBV3-2) with TRBJ2-7; D may be TRBD2 (7 bases). CDR3 sequence (DNA): TGTGCCAGCAGCCAAGCCGAGGGGGGGACACGGACCGCCGAGCAGTACTTC. Its protein is CASSQAEGGTRTAEQYF.